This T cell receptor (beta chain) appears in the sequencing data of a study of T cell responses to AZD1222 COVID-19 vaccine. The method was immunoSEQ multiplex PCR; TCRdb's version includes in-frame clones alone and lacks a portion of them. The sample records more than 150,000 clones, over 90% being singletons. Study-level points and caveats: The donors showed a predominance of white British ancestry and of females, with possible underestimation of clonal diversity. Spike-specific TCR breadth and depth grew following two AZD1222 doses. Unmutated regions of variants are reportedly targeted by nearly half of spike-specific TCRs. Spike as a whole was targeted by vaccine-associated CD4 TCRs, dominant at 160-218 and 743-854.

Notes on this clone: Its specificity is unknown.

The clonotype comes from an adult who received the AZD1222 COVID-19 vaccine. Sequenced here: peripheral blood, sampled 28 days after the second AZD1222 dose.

CDR3 bases: TGTGCCACCAGTCCGGGACAGGGCACAGATACGCAGTATTTT. Translating it yields CATSPGQGTDTQYF. This chain joins TRBV24-1 and TRBJ2-3; 8 bases fit TRBD1. The CDR3 is made up of 14 amino acids. The V gene's germline CDR1 is KGHDR and CDR2 SFDVKD. Trimming cost V 6 bases and J 1 base; bases outside gene matches: 2.